This TCR beta chain comes out of a study of T cell clones after liver transplantation. The CDR3 sequence is 16 residues long. The germline CDR1 and CDR2 sequences are ENHRY and SYGVKD. V lost 0 bases, J lost 3 bases, and 3 bases stayed unmatched. Sequencing of dividing CFSE-low cells from the MLR defined alloreactive TCRbeta sequences. Profiling relied on immunoSEQ multiplex PCR, and the TCRdb table lists in-frame clones only, not all of them. The sample holds about 290 clones, roughly 50% seen once. This clone was seen more than once but under ten times. What it recognizes is unknown. This receptor was obtained from a human patient who received a liver transplant. Some T cells may arise from the graft donor. The chain has TRBV10-3 and TRBJ2-7, with 12 bases matching TRBD1. Specimen: CD4+ T cells from cultured PBMCs. In DNA form, the CDR3 reads TGTGCCATCAGTGAGTCAGGGACAGGGGGCGGCTACGAGCAGTACTTC. This encodes CAISESGTGGGYEQYF.